Listed below are T cell receptor beta chains from one sample, sequenced in a study of cytomegalovirus exposure and HLA in healthy donors. Profiled with immunoSEQ multiplex PCR; TCRdb holds only in-frame clones, not every one. The sample yields over 100,000 clones, around 63% seen once. Sequencing was done on a sample of PBMCs. Receptors were obtained from a man aged 35-49 years in good health and CMV-seropositive. Each CDR3 is given with its conserved first and last residue. The D gene is left open where the match is weak. Size is omitted from some rows. Given values are once, few, many or a class for expanded clones.

NA	NA	TRBV30	TRBJ1-3	TGTGCCTGGTCCTCCAGGGGCTCTGGAAACACCATATATTTT	CAWSSRGSGNTIYF
few	TRBD1	TRBV2	TRBJ2-3	TGTGCCAGCGGTCGACAGGGGGTCCGCACAGATACGCAGTATTTT	CASGRQGVRTDTQYF
NA	NA	TRBV7-8	TRBJ1-5	TGTGCCAGCAGCTTAGGCTTCAGGGGCACCCTCCAAAGCAATCAGCCCCAGCATTTT	CASSLGFRGTLQSNQPQHF
NA	TRBD1	TRBV18	TRBJ1-3	TGTGCCAGCTCACCGTGGGACAGGGTCTCTGGAAACACCATATATTTT	CASSPWDRVSGNTIYF
NA	TRBD1	TRBV2	TRBJ2-4	TGTGCCAGCAGTGCTCGGGGACAGATACTAGCCAAAAACATTCAGTACTTC	CASSARGQILAKNIQYF
NA	TRBD2	TRBV4-3	TRBJ2-7	TGCGCCAGCAGCCAGCTAACTAGCGGCTACGAGCAGTACTTC	CASSQLTSGYEQYF
NA	TRBD2	TRBV27	TRBJ2-7	TGTGCCAGCACTAGCGGGGGTTACGAGCAGTACTTC	CASTSGGYEQYF
NA	NA	TRBV10-3	TRBJ2-3	TGTGCCATCAGTGACGCCCGAACTAGCACAGATACGCAGTATTTT	CAISDARTSTDTQYF
NA	NA	TRBV5-3	TRBJ1-1	TGTGCCAGAAGCTTGGAGAGGGTCGATGTCACTGAAGCTTTCTTT	CARSLERVDVTEAFF
NA	NA	TRBV5-4	TRBJ2-5	TGTGCCAGCAGCTTGGGCGGAAACCTTTGGGAGACCCAGTACTTC	CASSLGGNLWETQYF
NA	NA	TRBV7-3	TRBJ2-4	TGTGCCAGCAGCTTACCGGGTTCCATTCAGTACTTC	CASSLPGSIQYF
few	TRBD1	TRBV7-9	TRBJ1-1	TGTGCCAGCAGCGCCACAGGGGGACTGAACACTGAAGCTTTCTTT	CASSATGGLNTEAFF
NA	NA	TRBV15	TRBJ1-2	TGTGCCACCAGCAGAGGGAATGAGGATAGCTATGGCTACACCTTC	CATSRGNEDSYGYTF
NA	TRBD2	TRBV7-6	TRBJ2-2	TGTGCCAGCAGCTTCTCCGGGACTAGCACCGGGGAGCTGTTTTTT	CASSFSGTSTGELFF
NA	NA	TRBV7-9	TRBJ2-2	TGTGCCAGCAGCATCCCCTCAGGGAACGGGGAGCTGTTTTTT	CASSIPSGNGELFF
NA	NA	TRBV28	TRBJ2-7	TGTGCCAGCAGTTTAGATAGGAAAATCATGGAGAGCGGATACGAGCAGTACTTC	CASSLDRKIMESGYEQYF
few	TRBD2	TRBV6-1	TRBJ2-1	TGTGCCAGCAGTGAAACTGGCGGGGGTTACAATGAGCAGTTCTTC	CASSETGGGYNEQFF
once	NA	TRBV9	TRBJ2-1	TGTGCCAGCAGCGTTAGTAGCGGTTACAATGAGCAGTTCTTC	CASSVSSGYNEQFF
few	TRBD1	TRBV19	TRBJ1-5	TGTGCCAGTAGTTTGGGGACAGCCGATCAGCCCCAGCATTTT	CASSLGTADQPQHF
few	TRBD1	TRBV2	TRBJ1-4	TGTGCCAGCAGTGATTTACAGGGGGCGCGAGAAAAACTGTTTTTT	CASSDLQGAREKLFF
NA	NA	TRBV5-4	TRBJ1-4	TGTGCCAGCAGCTCGAGACAGTCTTCAACTAATGAAAAACTGTTTTTT	CASSSRQSSTNEKLFF
NA	NA	TRBV30	TRBJ1-4	TGTGCCTGGGTAAAAACAGGGTTCGGAGAAAAACTGTTTTTT	CAWVKTGFGEKLFF
NA	TRBD1	TRBV5-1	TRBJ1-5	TGCGCCAGCAGCCAGGGGACAGGCAATCAGCCCCAGCATTTT	CASSQGTGNQPQHF
few	TRBD1	TRBV27	TRBJ1-2	TGTGCCAGCAGTTGGGACAGGAGGGCGGGGACCTTC	CASSWDRRAGTF
NA	TRBD1	TRBV5-1	TRBJ1-2	TGCGCCAGCAGCTTGGTGCCCGGGACAGGGGGCTCTGGCTACACCTTC	CASSLVPGTGGSGYTF
NA	NA	TRBV13	TRBJ2-2	TGTGCCAGCAGCCAAAACGGTATCACCGGGGAGCTGTTTTTT	CASSQNGITGELFF
NA	NA	TRBV7-2	TRBJ2-6	TGTGCCAGCAGGTTAACAGGCTCTGGGGCCAACGTCCTGACTTTC	CASRLTGSGANVLTF
NA	TRBD1	TRBV5-8	TRBJ2-5	TGTGCCAGCAGCTTTTACAGGGGAGAGACCCAGTACTTC	CASSFYRGETQYF
NA	NA	TRBV10-3	TRBJ1-2	TGTGCCATCAGTGAAGGGGTGAATGGCTACACCTTC	CAISEGVNGYTF
few	NA	TRBV13	TRBJ2-4	TGTGCCAGCAGGGGGGAGGTGGCAAACATTCAGTACTTC	CASRGEVANIQYF
NA	NA	TRBV11-3	TRBJ2-3	TGTGCCAGCAGCCCGCGTGGGGGGGCCTCAGATACGCAGTATTTT	CASSPRGGASDTQYF
NA	TRBD1	TRBV5-6	TRBJ2-3	TGTGCCAGCAGATCCGGACAGGGGGCGACAGATACGCAGTATTTT	CASRSGQGATDTQYF
few	NA	TRBV27	TRBJ1-5	TGTGCCAGCAGCTGGACAGCGTTCAATCAGCCCCAGCATTTT	CASSWTAFNQPQHF
NA	NA	TRBV19	TRBJ2-7	TGTGCCAGTAGTATAGAACTAAGCAGCCACGAGCAGTACTTC	CASSIELSSHEQYF
NA	NA	TRBV7-9	TRBJ2-4	TGTGCCAGCAGCCTGCGGGGCCACATGGACTTC	CASSLRGHMDF
NA	TRBD2	TRBV6-4	TRBJ2-7	TGTGCCAGCAGTACACTAGCGTTGAGCTCCTACGAGCAGTACTTC	CASSTLALSSYEQYF
NA	NA	TRBV11-1	TRBJ1-1	TGTGCCAGCAGCTTACCCCTCCCTGCGGAAGCTTTCTTT	CASSLPLPAEAFF
NA	TRBD1	TRBV5-5	TRBJ2-1	TGTGCCAGCAGACCTGGGACAGGCTTTAACTACAATGAGCAGTTCTTC	CASRPGTGFNYNEQFF
NA	TRBD2	TRBV11-3	TRBJ2-7	TGTGCCAGCAGCTTAGGCGGGACTAGCGGCTCCTACGAGCAGTACTTC	CASSLGGTSGSYEQYF
NA	TRBD1	TRBV5-1	TRBJ2-1	TGCGCCAGCAGTGGACAGGGCTCCTACAATGAGCAGTTCTTC	CASSGQGSYNEQFF
NA	TRBD1	TRBV6-5	TRBJ1-1	TGTGCCAGCAGTTACTCGTTGGCAGGGGGTAAGGCTTTCTTT	CASSYSLAGGKAFF
few	NA	TRBV30	TRBJ2-7	TGTGCCTGGAGTGTACGGTCGGGATACGAGCAGTACTTC	CAWSVRSGYEQYF
NA	NA	TRBV6-5	TRBJ2-1	TGTGCCAGCAGTTACTCGAGAACTCACAATGAGCAGTTCTTC	CASSYSRTHNEQFF
NA	TRBD2	TRBV6-1	TRBJ2-1	TGTGCCAGCAGTGGACTAGCGGGGACCTCCTACAATGAGCAGTTCTTC	CASSGLAGTSYNEQFF
NA	TRBD2	TRBV11-3	TRBJ2-3	TGTGCCAGCACCCCGGGACTAACTAGCACAGATACGCAGTATTTT	CASTPGLTSTDTQYF
NA	NA	TRBV6-5	TRBJ1-1	TGTGCCAGCAGTTACTCTGAAGGGGGTCTCACTGAAGCTTTCTTT	CASSYSEGGLTEAFF
NA	NA	TRBV5-1	TRBJ1-5	TGCGCCAGCAGCTTGGACGGAGACAATCAGCCCCAGCATTTT	CASSLDGDNQPQHF
NA	NA	TRBV10-3	TRBJ2-3	TGTGCCATCAGTGTGGGGAGACGAAGCACAGATACGCAGTATTTT	CAISVGRRSTDTQYF
NA	NA	TRBV14	TRBJ1-2	TGTGCCAGCAGCCAAGAACAGTTAGTCGCTGGCTGTGGCTACACCTTC	CASSQEQLVAGCGYTF
NA	TRBD2	TRBV19	TRBJ2-7	TGTGCCAGTAGTCCTAGCGGGGGGTCCTACGAGCAGTACTTC	CASSPSGGSYEQYF
NA	NA	TRBV9	TRBJ2-5	TGTGCCAGCAGCGTAGTGCCAGAAGAGACCCAGTACTTC	CASSVVPEETQYF
NA	TRBD1	TRBV18	TRBJ1-5	TGTGCCAGCTCACCCCCGGACAGGGGCTATAGCAATCAGCCCCAGCATTTT	CASSPPDRGYSNQPQHF
NA	NA	TRBV28	TRBJ1-5	TGTGCCAGCAGTTTATGGTCCGGGGGACGGGTCAATCAGCCCCAGCATTTT	CASSLWSGGRVNQPQHF
NA	TRBD1	TRBV4-1	TRBJ1-1	TGCGCCAGCAGCCAGGCAGACAGGGGGAACACTGAAGCTTTCTTT	CASSQADRGNTEAFF